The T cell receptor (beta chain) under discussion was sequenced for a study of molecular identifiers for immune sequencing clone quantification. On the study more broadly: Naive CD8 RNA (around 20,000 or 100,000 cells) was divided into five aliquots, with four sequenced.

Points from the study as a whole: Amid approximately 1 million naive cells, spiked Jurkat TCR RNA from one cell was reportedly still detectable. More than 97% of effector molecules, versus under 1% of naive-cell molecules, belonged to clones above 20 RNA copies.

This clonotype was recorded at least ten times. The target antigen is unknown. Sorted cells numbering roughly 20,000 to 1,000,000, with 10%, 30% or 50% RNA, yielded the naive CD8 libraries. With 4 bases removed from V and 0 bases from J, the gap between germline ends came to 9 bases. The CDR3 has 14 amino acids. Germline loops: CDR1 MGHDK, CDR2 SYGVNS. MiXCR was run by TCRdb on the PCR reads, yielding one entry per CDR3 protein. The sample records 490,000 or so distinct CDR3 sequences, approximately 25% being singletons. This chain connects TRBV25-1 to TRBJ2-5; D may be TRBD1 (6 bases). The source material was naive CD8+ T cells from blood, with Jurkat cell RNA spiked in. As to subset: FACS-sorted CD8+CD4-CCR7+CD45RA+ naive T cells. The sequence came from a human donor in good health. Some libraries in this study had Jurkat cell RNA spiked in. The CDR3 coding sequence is TGTGCCAGCAGTGGTACAGGGAACCAAGAGACCCAGTACTTC. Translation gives CASSGTGNQETQYF. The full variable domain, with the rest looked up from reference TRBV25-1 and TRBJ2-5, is EADIYQTPRYLVIGTGKKITLECSQTMGHDKMYWYQQDPGMELHLIHYSYGVNSTEKGDLSSESTVSRIRTEHFPLTLESARPSHTSQYLCASSGTGNQETQYFGPGTRLLVL.